Listed here are 17 T cell receptor beta chains from one sample, sequenced in a study of T cell repertoires in cytomegalovirus infection (dated by TCRdb to between 2018 and 2021). These receptors have no identified antigens. Sequencing instrument: Illumina HiSeq 1500. Clones were called with MiXCR by TCRdb after fastp trimmed the public reads at Q25, and only in-frame beta chains were retained. Each CDR3 protein gets just one entry, which takes the most common genes and DNA from the rows behind it. The sample table shows 550,000 to 850,000 distinct CDR3 sequences, and about 30% are seen once. The top ten constitute about 18% of the sample. The sample's treatment or condition label is to be understood as: in vitro stimulation with specific CMV peptide epitopes to enrich CMV-specific T cells. The source material was cultured PBMCs, sampled from culture after CMV antigen stimulation. These receptors all come from a human donor in good health (CMV status not recorded). Some clones in this sample may be carry-over from other donors' samples.

This clonotype came up a few times. The chain is built from TRBV7-8 and TRBJ1-5, with TRBD1 identical over 9 bases. The CDR3 totals 19 residues. Trimming removed 4 bases from V and 4 bases from J; junction bases left unmatched: 17. Germline V gives CDR1 SGHVS, CDR2 FQNEAQ. The CDR3 sequence: CASSSQPGTGSFGNQPQHF. In DNA, the CDR3 is TGTGCCAGCAGCTCCCAACCTGGGACAGGGAGCTTTGGGAATCAGCCCCAGCATTTT.

The J gene is TRBJ1-1, the V gene TRBV15; D may be TRBD1 (5 bases). Germline CDR1 is LNHNV and CDR2 is YYDKDF (reference sequence). V was pared by 0 bases and J by 8 bases, with 13 bases between. The CDR3 has 14 residues. The CDR3 is CATSRDQGIREAFF. CDR3 in DNA: TGTGCCACCAGCAGAGATCAGGGAATACGAGAAGCTTTCTTT. Full variable domain (outside the CDR3, taken from reference TRBV15 and TRBJ1-1): DAMVIQNPRYQVTQFGKPVTLSCSQTLNHNVMYWYQQKSSQAPKLLFHYYDKDFNNEADTPDNFQSRRPNTSFCFLDIRSPGLGDTAMYLCATSRDQGIREAFFGQGTRLTVV.

This chain uses TRBV6-8 with TRBJ1-2; D is possibly TRBD1 (6 bases). CDR1 MNHGY and CDR2 SAAAGT come from the germline V gene. V was pared by 7 bases and J by 7 bases, with 19 bases between. This CDR3 region has 14 residues. CDR3: CASKAGGARSGYTF. As DNA, the CDR3 is TGTGCCAGCAAGGCCGGGGGGGCGCGAAGTGGCTACACCTTC.

This clonotype was observed a handful of times. The chain is built from TRBV12-3 or TRBV12-4 and TRBJ1-1; D not resolved. There are 14 residues in the CDR3. V lost 7 bases and J 1 base, leaving 13 bases between the germline ends. The CDR3 DNA is TGTGCCAGCAACCGTGGGGTAAGGAACACTGAAGCTTTCTTT. The encoded protein is CASNRGVRNTEAFF.

This clonotype came up a few times. The chain carries TRBV29-1 and TRBJ1-2, with D hard to call. The CDR3 totals 8 residues. Germline V gene sequence: CDR1 SQVTM, CDR2 ANQGSEA. V lost 6 bases to trimming and J lost 13 bases, with 9 bases between them. The chain's CDR3 is CSVGLATF. CDR3 sequence (DNA): TGCAGCGTGGGCTTGGCCACCTTC.

The V call is TRBV7-8, the J call TRBJ2-2; 15 bases agree with TRBD2. Germline values: CDR1 SGHVS, CDR2 FQNEAQ. The trim removed 5 bases at V and 5 bases at J, leaving 9 bases unmatched. The CDR3 loop spans 18 amino acids. CDR3 in amino acids: CASSPRTSGGAVTGELFF. The CDR3 DNA sequence: TGTGCCAGCAGCCCTCGGACTAGCGGGGGGGCTGTGACCGGGGAGCTGTTTTTT.

The table lists this clonotype with many counts. As DNA, the CDR3 is TGTGCCCTCAGGGGCACTCAAGAGACCCAGTACTTC. Its protein is CALRGTQETQYF. This chain links TRBV7-8 with TRBJ2-5, with a possible D match to TRBD1 (6 bases). The V gene's germline CDR1 is SGHVS and CDR2 FQNEAQ. V was trimmed by 11 bases and J by 2 bases, leaving 12 bases between them. CDR3 length: 12 residues.

This clonotype has only a few counts. The genes are TRBV19 and TRBJ1-1; 8 bases are shared with TRBD1. The V gene end was trimmed by 4 bases and the J gene end by 1 base; junction bases not matched to a gene: 11. The CDR3 length is 17 residues. Per the germline V gene, CDR1 is LNHDA and CDR2 is SQIVND (reference sequence). The CDR3 here is CASSTRYRQGRNTEAFF. Here the CDR3 DNA reads TGTGCCAGTAGTACCCGCTATCGACAGGGGAGGAACACTGAAGCTTTCTTT.

This clonotype showed up just a few times. The rearrangement uses TRBV6-6 and TRBJ2-7; possibly TRBD2 for D (6 bases). The CDR3 spans 17 residues. Per germline, CDR1 MNHNY and CDR2 SVGAGI (reference sequence). The V gene lost 2 bases and the J gene lost 2 bases, with 19 bases spanning the gap. CDR3 protein: CASSYDVPGLTPYEQYF. The CDR3 nucleotides read TGTGCCAGCAGTTACGATGTCCCGGGACTCACCCCCTACGAGCAGTACTTC.

The chain recombines TRBV5-4 with TRBJ2-7; D is unclear. Germline values: CDR1 SGHNT, CDR2 YYREEE (reference sequence). V shed 0 bases and J shed 3 bases, with 10 bases lying between them. This CDR3 contains 14 residues. The CDR3 sequence: CASSLVGDLYEQYF. Here the CDR3 DNA reads TGTGCCAGCAGCTTGGTCGGTGACCTCTACGAGCAGTACTTC.

This clonotype showed up just a few times. This sequence joins TRBV2 and TRBJ2-7; 7 bases are a match to TRBD2. V lost 3 bases to trimming and J lost 7 bases; unmatched junction nucleotides: 6. The CDR3 consists of 13 residues. Germline V gene lookup returns CDR1 SNHLY and CDR2 FYNNEI. The CDR3 nucleotides are TGTGCCAGCAGTGAGGCTGGGGGAGGGGAGCAGTACTTC. Translated, it gives CASSEAGGGEQYF.

The sample holds many counts of this clonotype. V gene TRBV7-2 combines with J gene TRBJ2-5; D is perhaps TRBD2 (6 bases). Between the trimmed V and J ends, which lost 3 bases and 4 bases, there was a span of 15 bases. The CDR3 spans 15 residues. Germline V lookup: CDR1 SGHTA, CDR2 FQGNSA. CDR3 residues: CASSFSSGLRETQYF. The CDR3 nucleotides read TGTGCCAGCAGCTTCTCCTCGGGACTCCGAGAGACCCAGTACTTC.

The rearrangement uses TRBV7-9 and TRBJ1-6, with D possibly matching TRBD1 (5 bases). CDR1 is SEHNR and CDR2 is FQNEAQ in the germline V gene (reference sequence). CDR3 length: 15 amino acids. V lost 1 base, J lost 6 bases, and 10 bases lay in between. The CDR3 sequence: CASSLDPGTNSPLHF. CDR3 coding DNA: TGTGCCAGCAGCTTAGATCCAGGGACTAATTCACCCCTCCACTTT.

The genes are TRBV7-2 and TRBJ1-1, with TRBD1 matching 7 bases. V was clipped by 3 bases and J by 6 bases; unmatched bases: 13. The CDR3 is made up of 16 amino acids. Germline lookup yields CDR1 SGHTA and CDR2 FQGNSA. The DNA of the CDR3 is TGTGCCAGCAGCTTCCGCAACCTCTGGGGACAGTCTGAAGCTTTCTTT. Residues: CASSFRNLWGQSEAFF. Full variable domain (outside the CDR3, taken from reference TRBV7-2 and TRBJ1-1): GAGVSQSPSNKVTEKGKDVELRCDPISGHTALYWYRQSLGQGLEFLIYFQGNSAPDKSGLPSDRFSAERTGGSVSTLTIQRTQQEDSAVYLCASSFRNLWGQSEAFFGQGTRLTVV.

A note on this clonotype: An end of the junction does not agree with germline; a read error may underlie this. The chain uses TRBV4-1 and TRBJ2-7; D is ambiguous. The germline V gene has CDR1 MGHRA and CDR2 YSYEKL. This CDR3 region has 15 residues. Here the CDR3 reads CASRQVATSSYEQYF. CDR3 bases: TGCGCCAGCCGCCAAGTTGCTACGAGCTCCTACGAGCAGTACTTC.

This clonotype has a count of ten or more. The rearrangement links TRBV6-1 to TRBJ1-5; 10 nucleotides match TRBD1. J gave up 3 bases and V 6 bases, and 8 bases lay outside the gene matches. The CDR3 runs to 16 residues. The V gene's germline CDR1 is MNHNS and CDR2 SASEGT. The CDR3 sequence: CASSKSGTGVNQPQHF. In DNA form, the CDR3 reads TGTGCCAGCAGCAAATCCGGGACAGGGGTCAATCAGCCCCAGCATTTT.

The rearrangement uses TRBV2 and TRBJ1-1; D not certain. Trimming removed 7 bases at V and 7 bases at J, with 10 bases between. The CDR3 is 11 amino acids. The germline CDR1 and CDR2 sequences are SNHLY and FYNNEI. The CDR3 bases are TGTGCCAGCACCGAGGAGGTTGAAGCTTTCTTT. This codes for CASTEEVEAFF. Filled out from reference TRBV2 and TRBJ1-1, the complete variable domain reads EPEVTQTPSHQVTQMGQEVILRCVPISNHLYFYWYRQILGQKVEFLVSFYNNEISEKSEIFDDQFSVERPDGSNFTLKIRSTKLEDSAMYFCASTEEVEAFFGQGTRLTVV.